One and the same sample provided the 3 T cell receptor beta chains below, sequenced in a study of vaccination effects on CD4 cells after COVID-19. Using immunoSEQ multiplex PCR, the repertoire was profiled, and TCRdb retains in-frame clones only, with some absent. The sample lists 20,000 to 25,000 clones, approximately 70% seen once, with around 9.1% in the top ten. Peptide-pool stimulation followed by sequencing identified expanded antigen-specific CD4+ clonotypes in the ViraFEST assay. Researchers isolated CD4+ T cells once approximately ten days of culture had elapsed. All vaccine recipients tested negative for nucleocapsid antibodies and had never contracted SARS-CoV-2 infection. Their antigen targets remain unknown. The input for sequencing was CD4+ T cells from PBMCs cultured with HCoV-NL63 spike peptides, taken before COVID-19 vaccination. The origin of the receptors is a human donor who received a COVID-19 vaccine.

The chain uses TRBV5-1 and TRBJ2-5, with 11 positions matching TRBD2. Germline V gives CDR1 SGHRS, CDR2 YFSETQ. The CDR3 loop spans 14 amino acids. The J segment lost 3 bases and the V segment lost 3 bases, leaving 1 base of the junction unmatched. This CDR3 reads CASSSTSGKETQYF. CDR3 in DNA: TGCGCCAGCAGCTCGACTAGCGGGAAAGAGACCCAGTACTTC.

This clone was seen a handful of times. V gene TRBV19 combines with J gene TRBJ1-3, with 10 bases identical to TRBD1. The V gene's germline CDR1 is LNHDA and CDR2 SQIVND (reference sequence). This CDR3 is 16 amino acids long. V shed 5 bases and J 5 bases; nucleotides not matched to a gene: 9. The CDR3 DNA is TGTGCCAGTAGTCTAAGACAGGGGGCCTTTAGAAACACCATATATTTT. Amino acid sequence: CASSLRQGAFRNTIYF.

The DNA of the CDR3 is TGTGCCAGCAGCCAAGGCGGGGGATGGGTCGAGCAGTACTTC. Protein sequence: CASSQGGGWVEQYF. The rearrangement uses TRBV3-1 (or the pseudogene TRBV3-2) and TRBJ2-7, with 7 bases aligning to TRBD2. The V segment lost 1 base and the J segment 6 bases; nucleotides outside the gene matches: 6. Germline V gene lookup returns CDR1 LGHDT and CDR2 YNNKEL (reference sequence). The CDR3 is 14 residues long.